Given below is one T cell receptor (beta chain) in context. The sample originates from a study of cytomegalovirus exposure and HLA in healthy donors. Trimming cost V 5 bases and J 7 bases, with 9 bases left between them. The CDR3 extends over 13 amino acids. Germline V gives CDR1 MNHNS, CDR2 SASEGT. The PCR contained 60 Vbeta and 13 Jbeta primers. Profiling relied on immunoSEQ multiplex PCR, and the TCRdb table lists in-frame clones only, not all of them. The table shows approximately 160,000 clones, with roughly 75% occurring only once. The chain uses TRBV6-1 and TRBJ1-6, with TRBD1 as a possible D gene (6 bases). The sample taken for sequencing was PBMCs. The sequence came from a male donor in good health and CMV-seronegative. The CDR3, as DNA: TGTGCCAGCAGTAGAACAGGGAATTCACCCCTCCACTTT. Translating it yields CASSRTGNSPLHF.